The 21 T cell receptor beta chains reported below all come from one sample, sequenced in a study of identical twins. From the 5' RACE reads, TCRdb called clonotypes with MiXCR, one entry per CDR3 protein. The profile shows under 900,000 distinct CDR3 sequences, 15% to 20% of them singletons. Another study also made use of these data, one on T cells expressing NK-cell markers.

Sequencing used PBMCs. The source is a woman in her late teens or twenties in good health.

There are a few counts of this clonotype. V is TRBV2 and J is TRBJ2-1; D is undetermined. CDR1 is SNHLY and CDR2 is FYNNEI in the germline V gene. V shed 6 bases and J shed 5 bases, with 8 bases lying between them. The CDR3 loop spans 12 amino acids. The CDR3, as DNA: TGTGCCAGCAGGGCCCGGGACAATGAGCAGTTCTTC. Translating gives CASRARDNEQFF.

The J gene is TRBJ2-1, the V gene TRBV14; 7 bases align to TRBD1. Germline CDR1 and CDR2: SGHDN and FVKESK. V lost 1 base, J lost 12 bases, and 0 bases stayed unmatched. This CDR3 is built from 11 residues. The DNA for the CDR3 is TGTGCCAGCAGCCAAGGACAGGGGCAGTTCTTC. The encoded protein is CASSQGQGQFF. The full variable domain, with the rest looked up from reference TRBV14 and TRBJ2-1, is EAGVTQFPSHSVIEKGQTVTLRCDPISGHDNLYWYRRVMGKEIKFLLHFVKESKQDESGMPNNRFLAERTGGTYSTLKVQPAELEDSGVYFCASSQGQGQFFGPGTRLTVL.

This clonotype was recorded a few times. V is TRBV10-3 and J is TRBJ1-1; no definite D call. V lost 4 bases to trimming and J lost 12 bases, with 12 bases between them. Looked up from germline, CDR1 is ENHRY and CDR2 is SYGVKD. The CDR3 contains 11 residues. CDR3 in amino acids: CAISAGRQPFF. In DNA, the CDR3 is TGTGCCATCAGTGCTGGCAGGCAGCCTTTCTTT.

This clonotype was found a few times. The chain recombines TRBV7-2 with TRBJ2-1; a weak D match, TRBD1 (5 bases). Germline CDR1 SGHTA, CDR2 FQGNSA. The length of the CDR3 is 12 residues. The ends were cut back, 5 bases at V and 7 bases at J, with 9 bases in the middle. CDR3 nucleotide sequence: TGTGCCAGCAGCCCAGGGATGAATGAGCAGTTCTTC. This sequence encodes CASSPGMNEQFF.

The genes are TRBV12-3 or TRBV12-4 and TRBJ2-1; D gene uncertain. The CDR3 has 15 amino acids. Between the trimmed V and J ends, which lost 3 bases and 5 bases, there was a span of 14 bases. The DNA of the CDR3 is TGTGCCAGCAGTTTGGGAACCCAGATACACAATGAGCAGTTCTTC. It specifies CASSLGTQIHNEQFF.

The V and J genes are TRBV29-1 and TRBJ1-1; the D is unclear. The length of the CDR3 is 12 residues. The V and J ends lost 4 bases and 3 bases respectively, with 9 bases between them. Germline loops: CDR1 SQVTM, CDR2 ANQGSEA. The CDR3 spells CSVGVSHTEAFF. DNA for the CDR3: TGCAGCGTTGGAGTTTCGCACACTGAAGCTTTCTTT.

This clonotype was detected a few times. This rearrangement joins TRBV20-1 to TRBJ2-2; no clear D. The CDR3 length is 12 residues. Germline lookup yields CDR1 DFQATT and CDR2 SNEGSKA (reference sequence). V lost 2 bases to trimming and J lost 7 bases, with 8 bases between them. CDR3 amino acids: CSARPGRGELFF. The CDR3 DNA sequence: TGCAGTGCTAGACCCGGCCGCGGGGAGCTGTTTTTT.

The rearrangement links TRBV24-1 to TRBJ2-3, with D perhaps given as TRBD1 or TRBD2 (5 bases each). CDR1 KGHDR and CDR2 SFDVKD come from the germline V gene. Trimming pared 9 bases from V and 8 bases from J, leaving 14 bases between. This CDR3 is 12 amino acids long. CDR3 in DNA: TGTGCCACCTCGAGAGGGGCGGGTACGCAGTATTTT. Protein product: CATSRGAGTQYF.

This clonotype came up a few times. The chain joins TRBV7-9 to TRBJ2-5; D unresolved. CDR3 length: 16 residues. Trimming removed 4 bases from V and 0 bases from J, with 15 bases in between. CDR1 and CDR2 from the germline V gene are SEHNR and FQNEAQ (reference sequence). The CDR3, as DNA: TGTGCCAGCAGCTCTATTCCGGTTCCGTACCAAGAGACCCAGTACTTC. Translating gives CASSSIPVPYQETQYF. The whole variable domain, remainder taken from reference TRBV7-9 and TRBJ2-5, is DTGVSQNPRHKITKRGQNVTFRCDPISEHNRLYWYRQTLGQGPEFLTYFQNEAQLEKSRLLSDRFSAERPKGSFSTLEIQRTEQGDSAMYLCASSSIPVPYQETQYFGPGTRLLVL.

Only a few counts were recorded for this clonotype. This CDR3 reads CASSLFGGAGETQYF. The CDR3 DNA is TGTGCCAGCAGTTTATTCGGTGGGGCGGGAGAGACCCAGTACTTC. The rearrangement links TRBV12-3 or TRBV12-4 to TRBJ2-5; the D gene could be TRBD1 or TRBD2 (5 bases each). Trimming shortened V by 2 bases and J by 4 bases, and 14 bases separated the two germline ends. This CDR3 is 15 amino acids long.

This clonotype was counted many times. This sequence joins TRBV12-3 or TRBV12-4 and TRBJ1-2; D may be TRBD1 (5 bases). The CDR3 has 15 residues. V lost 5 bases and J lost 5, with 18 bases in between. The CDR3 loop is CASSAAQGGYYGYTF. The CDR3 DNA follows: TGTGCCAGCAGTGCGGCCCAGGGAGGGTATTATGGCTACACCTTC.

V and J are TRBV7-9 and TRBJ2-4; D is undetermined. Per germline, CDR1 SEHNR and CDR2 FQNEAQ (reference sequence). CDR3 size: 17 residues. The ends were cut back, 5 bases at V and 0 bases at J, with 17 bases in the middle. The CDR3 DNA follows: TGTGCCAGCAGCGTTGTCGGACCCCGGATAGCCAAAAACATTCAGTACTTC. Residues: CASSVVGPRIAKNIQYF.

This clonotype was seen ten or more times. Written as DNA, the CDR3 is TGTGCCAGCAGCCAAGATACGGGAGGGGTGGAGACCCAGTACTTC. Translated: CASSQDTGGVETQYF. The rearrangement uses TRBV4-2 and TRBJ2-5; 8 nucleotides agree with TRBD2. The trim removed 0 bases at V and 5 bases at J, leaving 5 bases unmatched. The germline CDR1 and CDR2 sequences are LGHNA and YNFKEQ. The CDR3 is 15 amino acids.

This clonotype has at least ten counts. The chain employs TRBV29-1 and TRBJ2-6; unclear D gene. The length of the CDR3 is 13 residues. Germline V lookup: CDR1 SQVTM, CDR2 ANQGSEA. V was pared by 5 bases and J by 0 bases, with 5 bases between. This CDR3 is CSVKLSGANVLTF. The DNA of the CDR3 is TGCAGCGTTAAACTCTCTGGGGCCAACGTCCTGACTTTC.

This clonotype has just a few counts. The CDR3 DNA reads TGTGCCAGCAGCGTAATGACCGGGGACGAGCAGTACTTC. Translation gives CASSVMTGDEQYF. The chain links TRBV9 to TRBJ2-7; tentatively, D is TRBD2 (5 bases). Germline CDR1 is SGDLS and CDR2 is YYNGEE. The CDR3 is 13 residues long. Between the trimmed V and J ends, which lost 1 base and 5 bases, there was a span of 10 bases. The full variable domain, with the rest looked up from reference TRBV9 and TRBJ2-7, is DSGVTQTPKHLITATGQRVTLRCSPRSGDLSVYWYQQSLDQGLQFLIQYYNGEERAKGNILERFSAQQFPDLHSELNLSSLELGDSALYFCASSVMTGDEQYFGPGTRLTVT.

The chain joins TRBV12-3 or TRBV12-4 to TRBJ1-2; a weak D match, TRBD1 (6 bases). The CDR3 is 13 amino acids. Trimming took 5 bases from V and 4 from J, leaving 11 bases between them. The CDR3 nucleotides are TGTGCCAGCAGTCCCCGGACAGTCTATGGCTACACCTTC. It yields the protein CASSPRTVYGYTF.

The chain employs TRBV29-1 and TRBJ1-1; the D is unclear. Per germline, CDR1 SQVTM and CDR2 ANQGSEA. The V end lost 3 bases, the J end lost 0 bases, and 5 bases lay between the germline ends. The CDR3 loop spans 12 amino acids. The CDR3 DNA sequence: TGCAGCGTTGATCCCATGAACACTGAAGCTTTCTTT. Translating gives CSVDPMNTEAFF.

This clonotype was counted between two and nine times. The chain joins TRBV7-9 to TRBJ1-4; the D is unclear. CDR3 length: 15 residues. V lost 6 bases to trimming and J lost 4 bases, with 15 bases between them. Germline V gene data show CDR1 as SEHNR and CDR2 as FQNEAQ (reference sequence). Here the CDR3 reads CASRPSGLYNEKLFF. For the CDR3, the DNA is TGTGCCAGCAGACCAAGCGGGCTATATAATGAAAAACTGTTTTTT.

V gene TRBV5-1 combines with J gene TRBJ1-1, with D maybe TRBD1 (6 bases). V was trimmed by 3 bases and J by 7 bases, leaving 10 bases between them. Germline V gene data show CDR1 as SGHRS and CDR2 as YFSETQ. The CDR3 sequence is 12 residues long. CDR3 loop: CASSWPGDEAFF. The CDR3 nucleotides are TGCGCCAGCAGCTGGCCAGGGGATGAAGCTTTCTTT.

V usage is TRBV7-2 and J usage is TRBJ1-4; the D is unclear. This CDR3 is built from 16 residues. V lost 5 bases, J lost 0 bases, and 13 bases lay in between. Germline CDR1 is SGHTA and CDR2 is FQGNSA. In nucleotides, the CDR3 is TGTGCCAGCAGCCGTGGACCCCAGGCAACTAATGAAAAACTGTTTTTT. This translates into CASSRGPQATNEKLFF.

J is TRBJ2-5 and V is TRBV20-1, with unresolved D. The V end lost 3 bases, the J end lost 5 bases, and 10 bases lay between the germline ends. The CDR3 spans 12 residues. In germline, CDR1 is DFQATT, CDR2 SNEGSKA (reference sequence). The CDR3 sequence is CSARIGRETQYF. CDR3 in DNA: TGCAGTGCTAGGATCGGCAGGGAGACCCAGTACTTC.